A selection of T cell receptor beta chains follows, all from one sample in a study of blood T cell repertoires in COVID-19. Clones were sequenced by immunoSEQ multiplex PCR, and TCRdb holds only the in-frame ones, with some missing. This table holds over 95,000 clones, more than 85% found once. Specimen: peripheral blood. The receptor set was obtained from a human donor with acute or convalescent COVID-19. The donor label of this sample is uncertain. Each CDR3 is given with its conserved first and last residue. D genes are given only for firm matches. Part of the rows lack a size; the others show once, few, many or a class for expanded clones.

cdr3_length: 15
d_call: .
v_call: TRBV6-5
j_call: TRBJ1-2
clone_size: .
cdr3_aa: CASKIPDSLPYGYTF
cdr3_nt: TGTGCCAGCAAGATTCCGGACAGCCTCCCCTATGGCTACACCTTC

cdr3_length: 13
d_call: .
v_call: TRBV4-1
j_call: TRBJ1-6
clone_size: .
cdr3_aa: CASTSSYNSPLHF
cdr3_nt: TGCGCCAGCACGAGCTCCTATAATTCACCCCTCCACTTT

cdr3_length: 17
d_call: .
v_call: TRBV7-9
j_call: TRBJ1-4
clone_size: once
cdr3_aa: CASSSGRGIATNEKLFF
cdr3_nt: TGTGCCAGCTCCTCCGGTAGGGGTATAGCAACTAATGAAAAACTGTTTTTT

cdr3_length: 12
d_call: TRBD2
v_call: TRBV5-1
j_call: TRBJ2-5
clone_size: .
cdr3_aa: CASSLERGAQYF
cdr3_nt: TGCGCCAGCAGCTTGGAGCGGGGGGCCCAGTACTTC

cdr3_length: 8
d_call: .
v_call: TRBV20-1
j_call: TRBJ1-2
clone_size: .
cdr3_aa: CSASQLPF
cdr3_nt: TGCAGTGCTAGTCAACTCCCATTC

cdr3_length: 12
d_call: .
v_call: TRBV21-1
j_call: TRBJ1-5
clone_size: .
cdr3_aa: CACRGRNQPQHF
cdr3_nt: TGTGCCTGCAGGGGGCGCAATCAGCCCCAGCATTTT

cdr3_length: 12
d_call: .
v_call: TRBV18
j_call: TRBJ2-1
clone_size: .
cdr3_aa: CASSPQRNEQFF
cdr3_nt: TGTGCCAGCTCACCACAGAGAAATGAGCAGTTCTTC

cdr3_length: 14
d_call: TRBD2
v_call: TRBV7-2
j_call: TRBJ2-5
clone_size: .
cdr3_aa: CASSAALARETQYF
cdr3_nt: TGTGCCAGCAGCGCGGCACTAGCGAGGGAGACCCAGTACTTC

cdr3_length: 15
d_call: TRBD1
v_call: TRBV6-2/TRBV6-3
j_call: TRBJ1-1
clone_size: .
cdr3_aa: CASSYVGTGVTEAFF
cdr3_nt: TGTGCCAGCAGTTACGTCGGGACAGGGGTTACTGAAGCTTTCTTT

cdr3_length: 17
d_call: TRBD1
v_call: TRBV7-2
j_call: TRBJ1-5
clone_size: once
cdr3_aa: CASSHPPGTGGFQPQHF
cdr3_nt: TGTGCCAGCAGCCACCCCCCCGGGACAGGGGGATTTCAGCCCCAGCATTTT

cdr3_length: 15
d_call: .
v_call: TRBV3-1/TRBV3-2
j_call: TRBJ2-7
clone_size: .
cdr3_aa: CASSQPGLSFYEQYF
cdr3_nt: TGTGCCAGCAGCCAGCCCGGACTTTCTTTCTACGAGCAGTACTTC

cdr3_length: 18
d_call: TRBD1
v_call: TRBV28
j_call: TRBJ1-3
clone_size: .
cdr3_aa: CASSLLLKGRGPGNTIYF
cdr3_nt: TGTGCCAGCAGTTTATTATTGAAGGGCAGGGGGCCTGGAAACACCATATATTTT

cdr3_length: 16
d_call: TRBD1
v_call: TRBV5-8
j_call: TRBJ1-5
clone_size: .
cdr3_aa: CASSGGSRGLNQPQHF
cdr3_nt: TGTGCCAGCAGCGGGGGGAGCAGGGGGCTCAATCAGCCCCAGCATTTT

cdr3_length: 16
d_call: TRBD1
v_call: TRBV6-4
j_call: TRBJ1-3
clone_size: few
cdr3_aa: CASTFHRGSPGNTIYF
cdr3_nt: TGTGCCAGCACGTTCCACAGGGGGTCCCCTGGAAACACCATATATTTT

cdr3_length: 13
d_call: .
v_call: TRBV7-8
j_call: TRBJ1-2
clone_size: .
cdr3_aa: CASSSLSNYGYTF
cdr3_nt: TGTGCCAGCAGCTCCTTGTCTAACTATGGCTACACCTTC

cdr3_length: 13
d_call: .
v_call: TRBV7-8
j_call: TRBJ2-5
clone_size: .
cdr3_aa: CASSPGQQETQYF
cdr3_nt: TGTGCCAGCAGCCCAGGACAGCAAGAGACCCAGTACTTC

cdr3_length: 12
d_call: .
v_call: TRBV6-2/TRBV6-3
j_call: TRBJ1-2
clone_size: .
cdr3_aa: CASSYAFVGYTF
cdr3_nt: TGTGCCAGCAGTTACGCGTTTGTTGGCTACACCTTC

cdr3_length: 14
d_call: TRBD2
v_call: TRBV10-2
j_call: TRBJ2-1
clone_size: .
cdr3_aa: CASGNSGGYNEQFF
cdr3_nt: TGCGCCAGCGGGAATAGCGGGGGATACAATGAGCAGTTCTTC

cdr3_length: 15
d_call: .
v_call: TRBV5-1
j_call: TRBJ1-5
clone_size: .
cdr3_aa: CASSLGTVVGQPQHF
cdr3_nt: TGCGCCAGCAGCTTGGGAACAGTGGTTGGGCAGCCCCAGCATTTT

cdr3_length: 16
d_call: TRBD2
v_call: TRBV24-1
j_call: TRBJ2-3
clone_size: .
cdr3_aa: CATSDGTSGPTDTQYF
cdr3_nt: TGTGCCACCAGTGATGGGACTAGCGGGCCCACAGATACGCAGTATTTT

cdr3_length: 17
d_call: TRBD2
v_call: TRBV7-2
j_call: TRBJ2-1
clone_size: .
cdr3_aa: CASSLTALAGTYNEQFF
cdr3_nt: TGTGCCAGCAGCTTAACTGCTCTAGCGGGGACCTACAATGAGCAGTTCTTC

cdr3_length: 13
d_call: .
v_call: TRBV29-1
j_call: TRBJ2-7
clone_size: .
cdr3_aa: CSVAGLATYEQYF
cdr3_nt: TGCAGCGTTGCAGGGTTGGCGACCTACGAGCAGTACTTC

cdr3_length: 14
d_call: .
v_call: TRBV28
j_call: TRBJ1-4
clone_size: once
cdr3_aa: CASSLFGGNEKLFF
cdr3_nt: TGTGCCAGCAGTTTATTTGGAGGAAATGAAAAACTGTTTTTT

cdr3_length: 16
d_call: TRBD2
v_call: TRBV28
j_call: TRBJ2-2
clone_size: few
cdr3_aa: CASSLEVAGVAGELFF
cdr3_nt: TGTGCCAGCAGTTTAGAGGTAGCGGGAGTGGCCGGGGAGCTGTTTTTT

cdr3_length: 15
d_call: .
v_call: TRBV30
j_call: TRBJ1-1
clone_size: .
cdr3_aa: CAWSVGWGENTEAFF
cdr3_nt: TGTGCCTGGAGTGTGGGTTGGGGAGAGAACACTGAAGCTTTCTTT

cdr3_length: 16
d_call: TRBD2
v_call: TRBV7-9
j_call: TRBJ2-1
clone_size: .
cdr3_aa: CASSPGGLISYNEQFF
cdr3_nt: TGTGCCAGCAGCCCGGGGGGACTGATCTCCTACAATGAGCAGTTCTTC

cdr3_length: 15
d_call: TRBD2
v_call: TRBV18
j_call: TRBJ2-1
clone_size: few
cdr3_aa: CASSLPGLAGYEQFF
cdr3_nt: TGTGCCAGCTCACTCCCGGGACTAGCGGGTTATGAGCAGTTCTTC

cdr3_length: 16
d_call: TRBD1
v_call: TRBV6-1
j_call: TRBJ1-1
clone_size: few
cdr3_aa: CASREMTGVWGTEAFF
cdr3_nt: TGTGCCAGCAGAGAAATGACAGGGGTATGGGGCACTGAAGCTTTCTTT

cdr3_length: 14
d_call: TRBD1
v_call: TRBV9
j_call: TRBJ1-3
clone_size: .
cdr3_aa: CASSVQTGGNTIYF
cdr3_nt: TGTGCCAGCAGCGTTCAGACAGGGGGAAACACCATATATTTT

cdr3_length: 14
d_call: .
v_call: TRBV11-2
j_call: TRBJ1-1
clone_size: .
cdr3_aa: CASSSTLPGTEAFF
cdr3_nt: TGTGCCAGCAGCTCGACTCTCCCTGGCACTGAAGCTTTCTTT

cdr3_length: 16
d_call: TRBD1
v_call: TRBV6-2/TRBV6-3
j_call: TRBJ2-1
clone_size: once
cdr3_aa: CASSPRDRGQGNEQFF
cdr3_nt: TGTGCCAGCAGCCCCAGGGACAGGGGGCAAGGCAATGAGCAGTTCTTC

cdr3_length: 14
d_call: TRBD1
v_call: TRBV19
j_call: TRBJ2-1
clone_size: .
cdr3_aa: CASNPFRGYNEQFF
cdr3_nt: TGTGCCAGTAATCCGTTCAGGGGGTATAATGAGCAGTTCTTC

cdr3_length: 12
d_call: .
v_call: TRBV24-1
j_call: TRBJ1-2
clone_size: .
cdr3_aa: CATSDFSIGYTF
cdr3_nt: TGTGCCACCAGTGATTTCAGTATTGGCTACACCTTC

cdr3_length: 10
d_call: .
v_call: TRBV20-1
j_call: TRBJ1-1
clone_size: .
cdr3_aa: CSATTGKAFF
cdr3_nt: TGCAGTGCTACAACAGGAAAAGCTTTCTTT

cdr3_length: 22
d_call: TRBD2
v_call: TRBV28
j_call: TRBJ2-7
clone_size: .
cdr3_aa: CASSLGWKLGLVSRVSTYEQYF
cdr3_nt: TGTGCCAGCAGTTTAGGCTGGAAGCTCGGACTAGTGTCCAGAGTAAGTACCTACGAGCAGTACTTC

cdr3_length: 15
d_call: .
v_call: TRBV7-9
j_call: TRBJ1-2
clone_size: .
cdr3_aa: CASSLGRLSNYGYTF
cdr3_nt: TGTGCCAGCAGCTTAGGCAGGCTATCTAACTATGGCTACACCTTC

cdr3_length: 15
d_call: TRBD1
v_call: TRBV5-8
j_call: TRBJ1-5
clone_size: few
cdr3_aa: CASSPTGGWDQPQHF
cdr3_nt: TGTGCCAGCAGCCCTACAGGGGGCTGGGATCAGCCCCAGCATTTT